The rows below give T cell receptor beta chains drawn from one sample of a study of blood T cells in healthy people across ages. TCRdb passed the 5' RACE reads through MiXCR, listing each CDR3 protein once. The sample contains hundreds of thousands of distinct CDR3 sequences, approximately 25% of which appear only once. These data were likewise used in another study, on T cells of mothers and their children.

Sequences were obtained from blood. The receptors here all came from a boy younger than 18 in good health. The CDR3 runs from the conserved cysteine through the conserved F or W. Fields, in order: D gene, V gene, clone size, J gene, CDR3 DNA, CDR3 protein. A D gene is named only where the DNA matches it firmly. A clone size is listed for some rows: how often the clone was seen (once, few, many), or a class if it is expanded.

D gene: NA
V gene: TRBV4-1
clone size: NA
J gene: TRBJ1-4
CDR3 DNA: TGCGCCAGCAGCCAAAGTGGAGGAGGGGTTAATGAAAAACTGTTTTTT
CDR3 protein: CASSQSGGGVNEKLFF

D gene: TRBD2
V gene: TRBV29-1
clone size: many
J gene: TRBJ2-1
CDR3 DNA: TGCAGCGTTAAAGGACTAGCGGGAGGTTCATACAATGAGCAGTTCTTC
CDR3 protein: CSVKGLAGGSYNEQFF

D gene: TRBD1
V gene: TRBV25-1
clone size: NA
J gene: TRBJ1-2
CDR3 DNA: TGTGCCAGCAGTGACTGGCAGGGGGCGCTTAACGGCCACACCTTC
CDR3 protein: CASSDWQGALNGHTF

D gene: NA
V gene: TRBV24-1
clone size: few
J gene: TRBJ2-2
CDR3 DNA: TGTGCCACCAGTGATTTGCCAGACCCTCGGGACACCGGGGAGCTGTTTTTT
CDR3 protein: CATSDLPDPRDTGELFF

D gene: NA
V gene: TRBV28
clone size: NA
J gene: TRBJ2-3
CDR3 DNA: TGTGCCAGCAGTTTATATGGGAGTTCGCAGTATTTT
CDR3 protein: CASSLYGSSQYF

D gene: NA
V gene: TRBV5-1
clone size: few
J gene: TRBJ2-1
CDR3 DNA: TGCGCCAGCAGCTCTGTAACGGTAGACAATGAGCAGTTCTTC
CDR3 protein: CASSSVTVDNEQFF

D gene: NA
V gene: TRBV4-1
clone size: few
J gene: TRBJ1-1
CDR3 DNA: TGCGCCAGCAGCCAAGTAGCGGCAGAGAACACTGAAGCTTTCTTT
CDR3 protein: CASSQVAAENTEAFF

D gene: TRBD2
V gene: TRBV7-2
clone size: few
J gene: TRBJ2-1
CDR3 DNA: TGTGCCAGCAGCTCGACTAGCGGGGGGTCACGTGAGCAGTTCTTC
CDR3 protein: CASSSTSGGSREQFF

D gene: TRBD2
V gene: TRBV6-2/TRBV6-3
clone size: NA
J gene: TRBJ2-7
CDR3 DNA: TGTGCCAGCAGTCCCGGCGAGCGGGGGACCCCCTACGAGCAGTACTTC
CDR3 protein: CASSPGERGTPYEQYF

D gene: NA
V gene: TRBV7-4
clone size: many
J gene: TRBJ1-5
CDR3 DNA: TGTGCCAGCAGCTTAGTGAGCTATAGCAATCAGCCCCAGCATTTT
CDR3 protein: CASSLVSYSNQPQHF

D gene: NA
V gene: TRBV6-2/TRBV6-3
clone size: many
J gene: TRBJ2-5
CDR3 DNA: TGTGCCAGCAGCAGATTAGGTCAAGAGACCCAGTACTTC
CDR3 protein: CASSRLGQETQYF

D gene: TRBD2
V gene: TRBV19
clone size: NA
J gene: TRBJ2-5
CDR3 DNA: TGTGCCAGTAGTGTCTCTAGCGGGGACGCCCAGACCCAGTACTTC
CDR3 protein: CASSVSSGDAQTQYF

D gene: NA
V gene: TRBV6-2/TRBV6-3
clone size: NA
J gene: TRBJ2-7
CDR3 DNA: TGTGCCAGCAGTTACGGGATGCGGGCCTACGAGCAGTACTTC
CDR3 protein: CASSYGMRAYEQYF

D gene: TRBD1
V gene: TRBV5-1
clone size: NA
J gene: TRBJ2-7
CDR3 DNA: TGCGCCAGCAGCTTGTTTAGGCCGGGACAGGGGGTATACGAGCAGTACTTC
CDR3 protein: CASSLFRPGQGVYEQYF

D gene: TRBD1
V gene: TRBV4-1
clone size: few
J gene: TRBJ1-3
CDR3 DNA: TGCGCCAGCAGCCCCGGACAGGGGCTAGTCTCTGGAAACACCATATATTTT
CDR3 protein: CASSPGQGLVSGNTIYF

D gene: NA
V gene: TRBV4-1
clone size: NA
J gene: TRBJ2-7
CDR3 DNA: TGCGCCAGCAGCCCCACAGGGACACCGACCTACGAGCAGTACTTC
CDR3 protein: CASSPTGTPTYEQYF

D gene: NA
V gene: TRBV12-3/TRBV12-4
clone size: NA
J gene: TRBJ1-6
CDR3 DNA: TGTGCCAGCAGGTCTCCCGGGGCGAGTTCACCCCTCCACTTT
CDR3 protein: CASRSPGASSPLHF

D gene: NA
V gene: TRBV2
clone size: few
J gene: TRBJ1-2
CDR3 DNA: TGTGCCAGCAGTGACAACCCTAACTATGGCTACACCTTC
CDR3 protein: CASSDNPNYGYTF

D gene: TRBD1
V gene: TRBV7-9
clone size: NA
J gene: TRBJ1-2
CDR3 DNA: TGTGCCAGCAGCTTAGACAGGGGGGACCCTAACTATGGCTACACCTTC
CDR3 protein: CASSLDRGDPNYGYTF

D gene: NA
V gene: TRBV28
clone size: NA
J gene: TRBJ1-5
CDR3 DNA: TGTGCCAGCAGTCCGACCGGAGGGGGGCAGCCCCAGCATTTT
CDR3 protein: CASSPTGGGQPQHF

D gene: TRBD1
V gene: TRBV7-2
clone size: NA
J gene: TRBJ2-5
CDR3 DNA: TGTGCCAGCAGCCGGCAGGGGGCGGAAGAGACCCAGTACTTC
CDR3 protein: CASSRQGAEETQYF

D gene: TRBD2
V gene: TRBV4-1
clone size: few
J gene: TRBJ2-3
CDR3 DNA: TGCGCCAGCAGCCTCCGGACTAGCGGCACAGATACGCAGTATTTT
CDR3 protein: CASSLRTSGTDTQYF

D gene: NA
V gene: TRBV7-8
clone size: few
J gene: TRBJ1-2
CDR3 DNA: TGTGCCAGCAGCCCCTCGGGGGGGCTCCCCCTTGGCTACACCTTC
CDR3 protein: CASSPSGGLPLGYTF

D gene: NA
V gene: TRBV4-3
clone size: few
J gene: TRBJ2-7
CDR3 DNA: TGCGCCAGCAGCCAAGAGGTGGGGGGAAGCTCCTACGAGCAGTACTTC
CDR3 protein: CASSQEVGGSSYEQYF

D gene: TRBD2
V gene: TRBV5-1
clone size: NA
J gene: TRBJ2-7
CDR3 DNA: TGCGCCAGCAGCTTGCCTAGCGGGAACTACGAGCAGTACTTC
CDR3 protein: CASSLPSGNYEQYF

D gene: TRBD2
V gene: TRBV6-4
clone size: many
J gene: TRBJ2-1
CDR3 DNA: TGTGCCAGCAGTGACTCAGCGGGAGGGCACAATGAGCAGTTCTTC
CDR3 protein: CASSDSAGGHNEQFF

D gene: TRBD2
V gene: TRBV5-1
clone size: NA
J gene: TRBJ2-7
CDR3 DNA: TGCGCCAGCAGCGACCCCAGCGGGAGAGGCTCCTACGAGCAGTACTTC
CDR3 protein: CASSDPSGRGSYEQYF

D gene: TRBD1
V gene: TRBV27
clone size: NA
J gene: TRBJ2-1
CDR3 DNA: TGTGCCAGCAGTTTAACGGGACAGGGGGGCAATGAGCAGTTCTTC
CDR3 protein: CASSLTGQGGNEQFF

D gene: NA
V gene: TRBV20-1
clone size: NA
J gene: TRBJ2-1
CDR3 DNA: TGCAGTGCTACTGGCGGGATTTACAATGAGCAGTTCTTC
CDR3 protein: CSATGGIYNEQFF

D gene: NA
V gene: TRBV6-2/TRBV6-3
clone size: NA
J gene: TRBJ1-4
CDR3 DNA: TGTGCCAGCAGTGACGCCGGGACTCGGAATGAAAAACTGTTTTTT
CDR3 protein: CASSDAGTRNEKLFF

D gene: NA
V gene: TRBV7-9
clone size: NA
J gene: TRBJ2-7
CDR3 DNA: TGTGCCAGCAGCCCTGACAGGCCTGTGGGGCAGTACTTC
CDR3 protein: CASSPDRPVGQYF

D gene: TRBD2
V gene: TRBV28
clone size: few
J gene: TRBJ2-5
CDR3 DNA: TGTGCCAGCGGTAGCGGGAAAGAGACCCAGTACTTC
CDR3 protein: CASGSGKETQYF

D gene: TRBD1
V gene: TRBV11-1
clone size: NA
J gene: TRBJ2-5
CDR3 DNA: TGTGCCTGCAGCTCGGACAGGGTGGAGACCCAGTACTTC
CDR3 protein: CACSSDRVETQYF

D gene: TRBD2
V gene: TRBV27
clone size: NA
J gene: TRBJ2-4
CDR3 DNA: TGTGCCAGCGCCGCAACCCGGGAGGGAAACATTCAGTACTTC
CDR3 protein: CASAATREGNIQYF

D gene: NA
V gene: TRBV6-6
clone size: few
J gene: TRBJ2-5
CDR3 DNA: TGTGCCAGCAGTTACTCAGGGGGATGGGAGACCCAGTACTTC
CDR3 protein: CASSYSGGWETQYF